One and the same sample provided the 5 T cell receptor beta chains below, sequenced in a study of blood T cell repertoires in COVID-19. This table comes from immunoSEQ multiplex PCR, and its TCRdb copy is limited to in-frame clones, with some not included. The table records about 180,000 clones, more than 70% of them present only once. The sequencing sample was made of PBMCs or T cells enriched from blood (not recorded which). Receptors originate from a woman in her thirties who had recovered from COVID-19.

V is TRBV14 and J is TRBJ2-7, with 11 bases matching TRBD2. V lost 4 bases and J lost 3; bases outside the gene matches: 5. Germline V gives CDR1 SGHDN, CDR2 FVKESK. The CDR3 spans 15 residues. CDR3 region: CASSRVAGGVYEQYF. CDR3 in DNA: TGTGCCAGCAGCCGAGTAGCGGGAGGGGTCTACGAGCAGTACTTC.

Comment on this clone: Mismatch with germline at one junction end may stem from a read error. This chain connects TRBV18 to TRBJ2-1, with 10 bases lining up with TRBD2. CDR1 and CDR2 (germline): KGHSH, LQKENI. This CDR3 has 15 amino acids. CDR3 bases: TGTGCCAGCTCACCACCCTATACCCTAGCGGGAGAAATGATCTTC. Amino acid sequence: CASSPPYTLAGEMIF.

The chain combines TRBV3-1 (or the pseudogene TRBV3-2) with TRBJ1-6; 8 positions agree with TRBD1. Germline loops: CDR1 LGHDT, CDR2 YNNKEL (reference sequence). The CDR3 length is 16 residues. The ends lost 5 bases at V and 4 bases at J; junction bases unmatched: 7. The CDR3 nucleotides are TGTGCCAGCAGCTCAGCCAGACAGGGGTATAATTCACCCCTCCACTTT. The encoded protein is CASSSARQGYNSPLHF.

The V and J genes are TRBV6-5 and TRBJ1-2, with 8 bases matching TRBD1. CDR3 size: 14 residues. V lost 4 bases to trimming and J lost 3 bases; unmatched junction nucleotides: 4. Germline V gene data show CDR1 as MNHEY and CDR2 as SVGAGI. The CDR3 DNA sequence: TGTGCCAGCAGTTTGACAGGGGCGGACTATGGCTACACCTTC. Its protein product is CASSLTGADYGYTF.

The chain carries TRBV7-9 and TRBJ2-7, with TRBD1 as a possible D gene (6 bases). The CDR3 loop spans 15 amino acids. V was cut by 5 bases and J by 3 bases, with 17 bases left in between. Germline V lookup: CDR1 SEHNR, CDR2 FQNEAQ (reference sequence). CDR3 residues: CASSHDTGLVYEQYF. The DNA for the CDR3 is TGTGCCAGCAGCCACGATACAGGGTTAGTCTACGAGCAGTACTTC. The variable domain in full, with the rest retrieved from reference TRBV7-9 and TRBJ2-7, is DTGVSQNPRHKITKRGQNVTFRCDPISEHNRLYWYRQTLGQGPEFLTYFQNEAQLEKSRLLSDRFSAERPKGSFSTLEIQRTEQGDSAMYLCASSHDTGLVYEQYFGPGTRLTVT.